This TCR beta chain was sequenced during a study of blood T cell repertoires in COVID-19. Study-wide background: Some COVID-19 samples were acute and others convalescent; all came from the United States, Italy and Spain. T cells, B-cell-depleted T cells, or PBMCs supplied cDNA or gDNA.

In the authors' methods: Amplification from reference gene primers served as the basis for estimated nucleated cell counts. Profiling relied on immunoSEQ multiplex PCR, and the TCRdb table lists in-frame clones only, not all of them. V, J and clone size were drawn from that table, and D and trimming were deduced from the DNA. The table has about 120,000 clones, approximately 90% seen once. This CDR3 has 15 residues. V gave up 3 bases and J gave up 4 bases; unmatched junction bases: 6. Germline CDR1 and CDR2: KGHSH and LQKENI. The receptor was isolated from a woman of 80 years or more with acute or convalescent COVID-19. Input material: peripheral blood. The chain combines TRBV18 with TRBJ1-3, with 7 bases that match TRBD1. The CDR3 nucleotides read TGTGCCAGCTCACCGGGACAGCAGACCGGAAACACCATATATTTT. Amino acid sequence: CASSPGQQTGNTIYF. Combining the CDR3 with reference TRBV18 and TRBJ1-3 gives the whole variable domain NAGVMQNPRHLVRRRGQEARLRCSPMKGHSHVYWYRQLPEEGLKFMVYLQKENIIDESGMPKERFSAEFPKEGPSILRIQQVVRGDSAAYFCASSPGQQTGNTIYFGEGSWLTVV.